This TCR beta chain was recorded in a study of cytomegalovirus exposure and HLA in healthy donors. Sequencing used immunoSEQ multiplex PCR; TCRdb keeps in-frame clones, though not all of them. Here the sample spans 90,000 to 150,000 clones, about 82% being singletons. Regarding this clone: Its antigen remains unidentified.

Overall study results and limits: In a later analysis, first-cohort TCR clusters were found to tend to co-occur in the 120 or so validation repertoires. Specificity of three CMV-associated chains for CMV antigens was verified in vitro. Listed as cytomegalovirus-associated were roughly 180 TCR beta chains.

With 2 bases removed from V and 5 bases from J, the gap between germline ends came to 11 bases. CDR3 length: 13 amino acids. Germline V lookup: CDR1 GTSNPN, CDR2 SVGIG (reference sequence). This rearrangement joins TRBV30 to TRBJ2-3; no definite D call. The source of this sequence is a man between 18 and 29 years old in good health and CMV-seronegative. The sequenced sample consisted of PBMCs. The CDR3 DNA follows: TGTGCCTGGAGTTTTTTTTCCAAAGATACGCAGTATTTT. Its protein is CAWSFFSKDTQYF.